This T cell receptor (beta chain) was captured in a study of blood T cells in healthy people across ages. The table lists this clonotype with many counts. V gave up 1 base and J gave up 9 bases, with 16 bases separating them. The CDR3 has 15 amino acids. Germline V gene lookup returns CDR1 SGHTA and CDR2 FQGNSA. For the second PCR, which ran for about 6 to 12 cycles, a sample-barcoded 5' primer and a J-beta primer mix were used. Each CDR3 protein is one row after TCRdb ran MiXCR on the 5' RACE reads. The profile shows roughly 700,000 distinct CDR3 sequences, less than 40% of them singletons. This sequence originates from a woman older than 75 in good health. Sequenced input: blood. The rearrangement uses TRBV7-2 and TRBJ2-1, with D possibly being TRBD1 or TRBD2 (6 bases each). This CDR3 is CASSLGGTQGSEQFF. CDR3 nucleotides: TGTGCCAGCAGCTTAGGAGGGACTCAGGGGTCTGAGCAGTTCTTC.